These 22 T cell receptor beta chains came from one sample sequenced in a study of beta chain features in type 1 diabetes. The antigens for these receptors are not known. Study-wide findings and caveats: TCRB CDR3s from Type 1 diabetes patients were moderately but significantly shorter in all four CD4+ subsets.

Sequenced material consisted of expressed TCRB transcripts (all of the isolated RNA was reverse transcribed). Sequenced by immunoSEQ multiplex PCR; TCRdb stores in-frame clones only, minus some. The sample holds a few hundred thousand clones, roughly 20% seen once. The sequencing sample was made of naive CD4+ T cells from blood. These receptor sequences come from a woman aged 40 to 49 with type 1 diabetes.

The genes are TRBV5-4 and TRBJ2-1, with D tentatively TRBD1 (6 bases). CDR1 and CDR2 (germline): SGHNT, YYREEE (reference sequence). The length of the CDR3 is 14 residues. Between the trimmed V and J ends, which lost 0 bases and 7 bases, there was a span of 11 bases. Written as DNA, the CDR3 is TGTGCCAGCAGCTTGGAAGTGGGGGCGAATGAGCAGTTCTTC. Its protein product is CASSLEVGANEQFF.

The chain links TRBV7-9 to TRBJ1-1, with 9 bases identical to TRBD1. Germline V gene sequence: CDR1 SEHNR, CDR2 FQNEAQ (reference sequence). Unmatched junction bases numbered 13, after V lost 6 bases and J lost 5 bases. This CDR3 region has 16 residues. Here the CDR3 DNA reads TGTGCCAGCAGTTCGATCTACAGGGGGCGAGAAACTGAAGCTTTCTTT. This encodes CASSSIYRGRETEAFF.

The chain recombines TRBV6-6 with TRBJ2-3; D may be TRBD2 (6 bases). The germline gives CDR1 MNHNY, CDR2 SVGAGI (reference sequence). This CDR3 is 13 amino acids long. V dropped 5 bases and J dropped 1 base, with 7 bases sitting between them. This CDR3 reads CASSIAGTDTQYF. CDR3 nucleotides: TGTGCCAGCAGTATAGCGGGCACAGATACGCAGTATTTT.

The chain recombines TRBV5-4 with TRBJ2-5; 11 bases match TRBD2. The CDR3 runs 14 residues. The trim removed 4 bases at V and 5 bases at J, leaving 4 bases unmatched. Germline V lookup: CDR1 SGHNT, CDR2 YYREEE (reference sequence). The CDR3 sequence is CASSPRTSGETQYF. DNA for the CDR3: TGTGCCAGCAGCCCCCGGACTAGCGGGGAGACCCAGTACTTC.

V usage is TRBV30 and J usage is TRBJ1-1; D is unresolved. Trimming pared 0 bases from V and 1 base from J, leaving 15 bases between. Germline V gene sequence: CDR1 GTSNPN, CDR2 SVGIG (reference sequence). The CDR3 spans 16 residues. The CDR3 nucleotides are TGTGCCTGGAGTGTACGAAGAAGTCAGGAGAACACTGAAGCTTTCTTT. It is translated as CAWSVRRSQENTEAFF.

The gene calls are TRBV7-9 and TRBJ2-7; the D gene is possibly TRBD2 (5 bases). Trimming left V 3 bases short and J 6 bases short, with 9 bases between. This CDR3 comprises 12 residues. Germline V gene data show CDR1 as SEHNR and CDR2 as FQNEAQ (reference sequence). The CDR3 spells CASSLGVSEQYF. CDR3 in DNA: TGTGCCAGCAGCTTGGGAGTGAGCGAGCAGTACTTC.

The chain employs TRBV6-1 and TRBJ1-2; no clear D. The germline V and J ends were trimmed by 6 bases and 5 bases, with 4 bases remaining between them. The CDR3 loop spans 10 amino acids. Germline V CDR1 and CDR2: MNHNS, SASEGT. The CDR3 spells CASRAYGYTF. As DNA, the CDR3 is TGTGCCAGCAGGGCATATGGCTACACCTTC.

The J gene is TRBJ2-1, the V gene TRBV4-1, with 12 bases fitting TRBD2. The CDR3 is made up of 18 amino acids. Germline-derived CDR1 and CDR2 are MGHRA and YSYEKL. V was pared by 1 base and J by 2 bases, with 6 bases of the junction left unmatched. The CDR3 sequence: CASSQGGLAGGPYNEQFF. The CDR3 DNA reads TGCGCCAGCAGCCAAGGAGGGCTAGCGGGAGGGCCCTACAATGAGCAGTTCTTC.

CDR3 sequence (DNA): TGTGCCAGCAGCTTAGCGCCAGGAAGCAATTCACCCCTCCACTTT. Residues: CASSLAPGSNSPLHF. The chain is built from TRBV7-2 and TRBJ1-6; D unresolved. Trimming stripped 0 bases from V and 7 bases from J, with 10 bases between. This CDR3 is 15 amino acids long. Germline CDR1 is SGHTA and CDR2 is FQGNSA. The complete variable domain, with remaining parts taken from reference TRBV7-2 and TRBJ1-6, reads GAGVSQSPSNKVTEKGKDVELRCDPISGHTALYWYRQSLGQGLEFLIYFQGNSAPDKSGLPSDRFSAERTGGSVSTLTIQRTQQEDSAVYLCASSLAPGSNSPLHFGNGTRLTVT.

This clone has more than one count but fewer than ten. V is TRBV4-3 and J is TRBJ1-2; 9 bases align to TRBD1. Germline CDR1 LGHNA, CDR2 YSLEER. The J segment lost 2 bases and the V segment lost 0 bases, leaving 4 bases of the junction unmatched. The CDR3 is 16 amino acids. The CDR3 loop reads CASSQEVGQGNYGYTF. CDR3 bases: TGCGCCAGCAGCCAAGAAGTAGGACAGGGGAACTATGGCTACACCTTC.

The chain recombines TRBV7-3 with TRBJ2-5, with 8 positions matching TRBD2. Per the germline V gene, CDR1 is SGHTA and CDR2 is FQGTGA. The length of the CDR3 is 14 residues. Trimming removed 8 bases from V and 2 bases from J; junction bases left unmatched: 7. The CDR3 is CASSKTSGQETQYF. CDR3 bases: TGTGCCAGCTCTAAAACTAGCGGACAAGAGACCCAGTACTTC.

The V gene is TRBV27, the J gene TRBJ1-2; 7 nucleotides align to TRBD1. After removal of 2 bases from V and 3 bases from J, the junction contained 3 bases not matched to a gene. Germline-derived CDR1 and CDR2 are MNHEY and SMNVEV (reference sequence). This CDR3 contains 14 residues. The CDR3 sequence is CASSLQGGYYGYTF. In DNA, the CDR3 is TGTGCCAGCAGTTTACAGGGGGGCTACTATGGCTACACCTTC.

This clone was seen only a few times. The chain is built from TRBV28 and TRBJ2-3, with a weak D call TRBD2 (5 bases). Germline CDR1 and CDR2: MDHEN and SYDVKM. V shed 7 bases and J shed 7 bases, with 18 bases lying between them. CDR3 length: 14 residues. Here the CDR3 DNA reads TGTGCCAGCACCGGAGGAACCCCGACCCATACGCAGTATTTT. The encoded protein is CASTGGTPTHTQYF.

The chain couples TRBV10-3 to TRBJ2-7; D is unresolved. Trimming took 10 bases from V and 2 from J, leaving 18 bases between them. The germline V gene has CDR1 ENHRY and CDR2 SYGVKD. The CDR3 has 14 amino acids. For the CDR3, the DNA is TGTGCCACCGCCGGTACTTTGGTAACCTACGAGCAGTACTTC. It is translated as CATAGTLVTYEQYF.

V and J are TRBV7-3 and TRBJ2-5; D perhaps matches TRBD2 (6 bases). Trimming shortened V by 1 base and J by 4 bases, and 13 bases separated the two germline ends. The germline V gene has CDR1 SGHTA and CDR2 FQGTGA. This CDR3 spans 15 amino acids. The CDR3 bases are TGTGCCAGCAGCTTAATGGGCCAGGGAGGAGAGACCCAGTACTTC. This encodes CASSLMGQGGETQYF. The variable domain in full, with the rest retrieved from reference TRBV7-3 and TRBJ2-5, is GAGVSQTPSNKVTEKGKYVELRCDPISGHTALYWYRQSLGQGPEFLIYFQGTGAADDSGLPNDRFFAVRPEGSVSTLKIQRTERGDSAVYLCASSLMGQGGETQYFGPGTRLLVL.

This clone was picked up a small number of times. V and J are TRBV11-2 and TRBJ1-5; D gene unclear. Germline V gene data show CDR1 as SGHAT and CDR2 as FQNNGV. Trimming removed 0 bases from V and 7 bases from J, with 7 bases in between. The CDR3 contains 13 residues. CDR3 amino acids: CASSLDLEQPQHF. CDR3 bases: TGTGCCAGCAGCTTAGATCTAGAACAGCCCCAGCATTTT.

V is TRBV30 and J is TRBJ1-2; no firm D call. CDR1 and CDR2 (germline): GTSNPN, SVGIG (reference sequence). V lost 0 bases and J lost 0, with 5 bases in between. The CDR3 totals 13 residues. The CDR3 is CAWSVPTNYGYTF. CDR3 sequence (DNA): TGTGCCTGGAGTGTACCTACTAACTATGGCTACACCTTC.

The V and J genes are TRBV7-2 and TRBJ2-3, with D maybe TRBD2 (5 bases). Germline V gene data show CDR1 as SGHTA and CDR2 as FQGNSA. The CDR3 contains 15 residues. The V and J ends lost 4 bases and 1 base respectively, with 12 bases between them. CDR3 bases: TGTGCCAGCAGCTCCCAGCGGAAAGGCACAGATACGCAGTATTTT. Amino acid sequence: CASSSQRKGTDTQYF. The variable domain in full, completed from reference TRBV7-2 and TRBJ2-3, reads GAGVSQSPSNKVTEKGKDVELRCDPISGHTALYWYRQSLGQGLEFLIYFQGNSAPDKSGLPSDRFSAERTGGSVSTLTIQRTQQEDSAVYLCASSSQRKGTDTQYFGPGTRLTVL.

This clone has a handful of counts. The J gene is TRBJ1-2, the V gene TRBV4-2; TRBD1 matches at 8 bases. The CDR3 runs 13 residues. Germline lookup yields CDR1 LGHNA and CDR2 YNFKEQ. The ends lost 3 bases at V and 8 bases at J; junction bases unmatched: 5. The DNA for the CDR3 is TGTGCCAGCAGCCAGGACAGGGAAGGGGGCTACACCTTC. Its translation: CASSQDREGGYTF.

This clone was detected only a few times. The chain joins TRBV6-6 to TRBJ1-6; 8 bases fit TRBD1. The CDR3 is 14 amino acids. J gave up 9 bases and V 6 bases, and 7 bases lay outside the gene matches. Germline loops: CDR1 MNHNY, CDR2 SVGAGI (reference sequence). CDR3 DNA: TGTGCCAGCAGATCGACAGGGGAAGGTTCACCCCTCCACTTT. This translates into CASRSTGEGSPLHF.

The chain uses TRBV20-1 and TRBJ1-1, with TRBD1 matching 8 bases. The CDR3 consists of 11 residues. With 6 bases clipped from V and 8 bases from J, the junction kept 5 bases outside the gene matches. The germline V gene has CDR1 DFQATT and CDR2 SNEGSKA (reference sequence). Here the CDR3 reads CSAADREEAFF. CDR3 DNA sequence: TGCAGTGCGGCGGACAGGGAGGAAGCTTTCTTT.

The rearrangement links TRBV18 to TRBJ2-7; D is undetermined. Germline CDR1 reads KGHSH; CDR2 reads LQKENI. V was clipped by 8 bases and J by 0 bases, with 11 bases between them. The CDR3 sequence is 13 residues long. In DNA form, the CDR3 reads TGTGCCAGCCGTGCCGGTGCCTCCTACGAGCAGTACTTC. Translated, it gives CASRAGASYEQYF.